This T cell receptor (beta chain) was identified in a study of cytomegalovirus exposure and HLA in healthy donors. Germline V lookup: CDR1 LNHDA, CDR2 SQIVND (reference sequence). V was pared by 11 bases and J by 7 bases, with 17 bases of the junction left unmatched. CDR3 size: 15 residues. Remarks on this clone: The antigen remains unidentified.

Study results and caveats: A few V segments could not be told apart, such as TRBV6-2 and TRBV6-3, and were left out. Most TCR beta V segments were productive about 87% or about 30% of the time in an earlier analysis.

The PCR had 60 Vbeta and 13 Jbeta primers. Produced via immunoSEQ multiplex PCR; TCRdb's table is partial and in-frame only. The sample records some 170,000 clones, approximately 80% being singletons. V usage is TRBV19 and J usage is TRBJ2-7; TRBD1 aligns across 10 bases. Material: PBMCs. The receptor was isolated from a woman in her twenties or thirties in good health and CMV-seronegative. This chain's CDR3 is CASKGQGNNYYEQYF. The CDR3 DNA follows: TGTGCCTCCAAGGGACAGGGGAACAACTACTATGAGCAGTACTTC.